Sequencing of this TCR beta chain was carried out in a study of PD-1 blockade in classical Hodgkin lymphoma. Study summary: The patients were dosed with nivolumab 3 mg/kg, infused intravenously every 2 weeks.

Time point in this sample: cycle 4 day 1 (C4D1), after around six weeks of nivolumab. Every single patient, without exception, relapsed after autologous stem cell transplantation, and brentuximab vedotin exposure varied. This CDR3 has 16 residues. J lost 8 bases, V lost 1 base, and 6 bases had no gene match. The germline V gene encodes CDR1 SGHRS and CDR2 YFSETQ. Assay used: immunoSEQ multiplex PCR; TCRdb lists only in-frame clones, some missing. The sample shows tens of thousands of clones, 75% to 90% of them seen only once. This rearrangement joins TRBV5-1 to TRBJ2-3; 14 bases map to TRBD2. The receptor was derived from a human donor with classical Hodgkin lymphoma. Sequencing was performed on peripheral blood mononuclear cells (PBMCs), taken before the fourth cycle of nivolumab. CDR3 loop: CASSLIGTSGGSTQYF. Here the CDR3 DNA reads TGCGCCAGCAGCTTGATTGGGACTAGCGGGGGAAGTACGCAGTATTTT. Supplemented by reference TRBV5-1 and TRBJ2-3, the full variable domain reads KAGVTQTPRYLIKTRGQQVTLSCSPISGHRSVSWYQQTPGQGLQFLFEYFSETQRNKGNFPGRFSGRQFSNSRSEMNVSTLELGDSALYLCASSLIGTSGGSTQYFGPGTRLTVL.